These T cell receptor beta chains were read from a single sample in a study of early T cells in non-severe SARS-CoV-2 infection. TCRdb processed the 5' RACE reads anew with MiXCR; each CDR3 protein has one entry. The profile shows around 44,000 distinct CDR3 sequences, around 9.5% of them singletons. The sequenced sample consisted of whole blood. The receptors derive from an adult who was a healthcare worker with PCR-confirmed SARS-CoV-2 infection or an uninfected control (not recorded which). CDR3s include the opening cysteine and the closing phenylalanine or tryptophan. The D gene is left open where the match is weak. Size tells how often a clone was seen (once, few, many) or the class of an expanded clone, and some rows leave it out.

CDR3nt,CDR3aa,abundance,v_gene,j_gene,d_gene
TGTGCCAGCAGTTACGGAGGGGGACAGGGGGGCACCGGGGAGCTGTTTTTT,CASSYGGGQGGTGELFF,-,TRBV6-5,TRBJ2-2,TRBD1
TGTGCCAGCAGCTCTTGGGGTACAGATACGCAGTATTTT,CASSSWGTDTQYF,many,TRBV7-3,TRBJ2-3,-
TGTGCCAGCAGTTTCCTAGCCGGGGACATCCTAGACGTGGGCAATCAGCCCCAGCATTTT,CASSFLAGDILDVGNQPQHF,few,TRBV12-3/TRBV12-4,TRBJ1-5,-
TGCAGTGCTAAGTTGACAGGGTTGAACACTGAAGCTTTCTTT,CSAKLTGLNTEAFF,-,TRBV20-1,TRBJ1-1,TRBD1
TGTGCCAGCAGCTTGACAGGGGCCGACACCGGGGAGCTGTTTTTT,CASSLTGADTGELFF,many,TRBV11-2,TRBJ2-2,TRBD1
TGTGCCAGCAGCATCAGGGGATCGAGGGGGCATGAGCAGTTCTTC,CASSIRGSRGHEQFF,few,TRBV5-8,TRBJ2-1,TRBD1
TGCAGTGCTAGACGCCGGGACAGTACTGGTGAGCAGTTCTTC,CSARRRDSTGEQFF,-,TRBV20-1,TRBJ2-1,TRBD1
TGTGCCAGCTTTTCAGGGCATCAGCCCCAGCATTTT,CASFSGHQPQHF,many,TRBV28,TRBJ1-5,-
TGTGCCAGCTCACAGGGACAGGGCAATCAGCCCCAGCATTTT,CASSQGQGNQPQHF,few,TRBV18,TRBJ1-5,TRBD1
TGCGCCAGCAGCTTGGACCTAGCGGGAGTGGATACGCAGTATTTT,CASSLDLAGVDTQYF,-,TRBV5-1,TRBJ2-3,TRBD2
TGTGCCAGCAGCCGGAGACATGAGCAGTTCTTC,CASSRRHEQFF,few,TRBV28,TRBJ2-1,-
TGCGCCAGCAGACAGGACTGGGGATTAAATGAAAAACTGTTTTTT,CASRQDWGLNEKLFF,-,TRBV4-1,TRBJ1-4,-
TGTGCCAGCAGCTTAGCGGGAGGGCGAGAGGAGCAGTTCTTC,CASSLAGGREEQFF,many,TRBV7-3,TRBJ2-1,TRBD2
TGCAGTGCCCCCTTGGGGAGGGCAGATACGCAGTATTTT,CSAPLGRADTQYF,-,TRBV20-1,TRBJ2-3,TRBD2
TGCGCCAGCAGGAGGACTAGCGGGAACAATGAGCAGTTCTTC,CASRRTSGNNEQFF,many,TRBV10-2,TRBJ2-1,TRBD2
TGTGCCAGCAGTGGGAATACTGGACGGTTAGAGACCCAGTACTTC,CASSGNTGRLETQYF,-,TRBV6-1,TRBJ2-5,-
TGTGCCAGCAGCCCAGGGACTAGCGGGAGGGCCGGAACCGGGGAGCTGTTTTTT,CASSPGTSGRAGTGELFF,few,TRBV7-9,TRBJ2-2,TRBD2
TGTGCCAGCAGCTTGGTCGAGACAGGCCCCTACGAGCAGTACTTC,CASSLVETGPYEQYF,many,TRBV7-2,TRBJ2-7,-
TGTGCAGACACCCTCAGGGACAGGGTTGACTATGGCTACACCTTC,CADTLRDRVDYGYTF,few,TRBV2,TRBJ1-2,TRBD1
TGTGCCAGCACCGGTATATCCAATGAGCAGTTCTTC,CASTGISNEQFF,-,TRBV6-2/TRBV6-3,TRBJ2-1,-
TGTGCCAGCAGCCCTCCCTTCGGTCGGGGCGCAGGAACCGGGGAGCTGTTTTTT,CASSPPFGRGAGTGELFF,many,TRBV14,TRBJ2-2,-
TGTGCCAGCAGCCAAACCCGCACCAACTCCTATAATTCACCCCTCCACTTT,CASSQTRTNSYNSPLHF,few,TRBV14,TRBJ1-6,-
TGTGCCAGCAGCTTTTCGGAGAACACTGAAGCTTTCTTT,CASSFSENTEAFF,many,TRBV7-3,TRBJ1-1,-
TGTGCCAGCAGCTTGGGGACAGCGCAAGAGACCCAGTACTTC,CASSLGTAQETQYF,few,TRBV5-8,TRBJ2-5,-
TGTGCCAGCAGTTTCACAGGGTACGATCAGCCCCAGCATTTT,CASSFTGYDQPQHF,many,TRBV6-2/TRBV6-3,TRBJ1-5,-
TGTGCCAGCAGTGAACGGCTGTTTCAGCCCCAGCATTTT,CASSERLFQPQHF,many,TRBV2,TRBJ1-5,-
TGTGCCAGCAGTTACCACCCAGCAGTGTACGAGCAGTACTTC,CASSYHPAVYEQYF,few,TRBV6-6,TRBJ2-7,-
TGTGCCAGCAGTTCCTCTACCACCGCCGGGACAGGCTATCAGCCCCAGCATTTT,CASSSSTTAGTGYQPQHF,-,TRBV28,TRBJ1-5,TRBD1
TGTGCCATCAGTGACCCTAGCGGGAAGCTGCCTAACAATGAGCAGTTCTTC,CAISDPSGKLPNNEQFF,few,TRBV10-3,TRBJ2-1,TRBD2
TGCGCCAGCAGCCAAGGACCTAGGGGGACAGGGTCCTACGAGCAGTACTTC,CASSQGPRGTGSYEQYF,few,TRBV4-1,TRBJ2-7,TRBD1
TGTGCCAGCAGCTTCCCCGGGCCTTACGAGCAGTACTTC,CASSFPGPYEQYF,many,TRBV11-2,TRBJ2-7,-
TGCGCCAGCAGCTTGGAGGCCCAGCGGTCTACAGATACGCAGTATTTT,CASSLEAQRSTDTQYF,many,TRBV5-1,TRBJ2-3,-
TGTGCCAGCAGCCAAGATTTGGTGCGCACCGGGGAGCTGTTTTTT,CASSQDLVRTGELFF,-,TRBV3-1,TRBJ2-2,-
TGTGCCAGCAGCTCTGGGGCGTCGTATGGGTACGAGCAGTACTTC,CASSSGASYGYEQYF,few,TRBV5-4,TRBJ2-7,-
TGCGCCAGCAGCCCAGCCGGCAGCGGAGCCTCCGAGCAGTACTTC,CASSPAGSGASEQYF,many,TRBV5-1,TRBJ2-7,-
TGCAGTACAAATGGGTTTAGGGGCAGAATGAACACTGAAGCTTTCTTT,CSTNGFRGRMNTEAFF,many,TRBV20-1,TRBJ1-1,-
TGTGCCAGCAGCACAACCACACCGGGACTAGCGGGAGAGAGGGCAGATACGCAGTATTTT,CASSTTTPGLAGERADTQYF,-,TRBV7-8,TRBJ2-3,TRBD2
TGTGCCAGCAGCCACGCTGGGGACGGGGAGCTGTTTTTT,CASSHAGDGELFF,few,TRBV3-1,TRBJ2-2,-
TGTGCCAGCAGCACGCGGGACCTCATGCGGTCCTACAATGAGCAGTTCTTC,CASSTRDLMRSYNEQFF,few,TRBV3-1,TRBJ2-1,-
TGTGCCAGCAGTTCATGCACAGATACGCAGTATTTT,CASSSCTDTQYF,-,TRBV27,TRBJ2-3,-
TGTGCCAGCAGCGATATGGGGGGTAGGGCAGATACGCAGTATTTT,CASSDMGGRADTQYF,many,TRBV7-2,TRBJ2-3,-
TGCGCCAGCAGCTTGGTCGGCAGCCAGCCTGCTGGGTACTTC,CASSLVGSQPAGYF,-,TRBV5-1,TRBJ2-7,-
TGTGCCACCGGAGGCCCGAGCTCCTACAATGAGCAGTTCTTC,CATGGPSSYNEQFF,-,TRBV3-1,TRBJ2-1,-
TGCAGTGCTAGAGGAAGGGGCCGCGAGCAGTACTTC,CSARGRGREQYF,few,TRBV20-1,TRBJ2-7,-
TGTGCCAGCAGCTCGGGACTAGCAGCCGATACGCAGTATTTT,CASSSGLAADTQYF,few,TRBV7-9,TRBJ2-3,TRBD2
TGCAGCGTTGAAGTAGTGTCGGGGGACTATGGCTACACCTTC,CSVEVVSGDYGYTF,-,TRBV29-1,TRBJ1-2,-
TGTGCCAGCAGTCAGCGCCGGGACTACCATCAAGAGACCCAGTACTTC,CASSQRRDYHQETQYF,-,TRBV12-3/TRBV12-4,TRBJ2-5,TRBD2
TGTGCCAGCAGGGCGGACAGGGCGCTAGCGCGGTACAATGAGCAGTTCTTC,CASRADRALARYNEQFF,-,TRBV7-9,TRBJ2-1,TRBD1
TGTGCCAGCAGCCTAAACAGGGGACCCTACAATGAGCAGTTCTTC,CASSLNRGPYNEQFF,many,TRBV7-8,TRBJ2-1,TRBD1
TGTGCCAGCAGTGTAGGGGACAGGAATCCCTACGAGCAGTACTTC,CASSVGDRNPYEQYF,once,TRBV12-3/TRBV12-4,TRBJ2-7,TRBD1
TGTGCCAGCAGTTTATCGTCTGGGCTAGCGGGAGGGAGGACCTACAATGAGCAGTTCTTC,CASSLSSGLAGGRTYNEQFF,few,TRBV27,TRBJ2-1,TRBD2
TGCAGCGTTGACCAGGTCGCTTTCTTT,CSVDQVAFF,few,TRBV29-1,TRBJ1-1,-